This T cell receptor beta chain was documented in a study of T cell responses to AZD1222 COVID-19 vaccine. Study results and caveats: Repertoires were collected only later (after the peak T cell response had occurred). Clonal diversity was possibly underestimated, and white British individuals and females predominated among donors.

As for this clone: Its antigen is currently unknown.

CDR1 is SGHRS, CDR2 YFSETQ, per germline. The CDR3 is made up of 14 amino acids. With 0 bases removed from V and 8 bases from J, the gap between germline ends came to 14 bases. This table comes from immunoSEQ multiplex PCR, and its TCRdb copy is limited to in-frame clones, with some not included. The repertoire holds 200,000 to 250,000 clones, about 92% seen once, with approximately 1% in the top ten. The chain carries TRBV5-1 and TRBJ1-2, with D uncertain. The sequenced sample was peripheral blood, obtained on day 0 of MenACWY control vaccination. This clonotype was obtained from an adult in good health. CDR3 region: CASSLEPQIGGYTF. CDR3 sequence (DNA): TGCGCCAGCAGCTTGGAACCCCAGATCGGGGGCTACACCTTC.